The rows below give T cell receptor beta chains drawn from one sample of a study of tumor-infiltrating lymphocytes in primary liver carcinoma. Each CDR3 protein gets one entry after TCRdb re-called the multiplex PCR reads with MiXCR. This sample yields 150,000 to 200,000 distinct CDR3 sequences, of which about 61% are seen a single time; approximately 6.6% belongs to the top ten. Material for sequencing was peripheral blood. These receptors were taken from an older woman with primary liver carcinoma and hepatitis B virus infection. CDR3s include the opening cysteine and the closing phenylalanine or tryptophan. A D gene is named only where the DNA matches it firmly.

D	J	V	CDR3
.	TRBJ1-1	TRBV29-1	CSVGDSPQEAFF
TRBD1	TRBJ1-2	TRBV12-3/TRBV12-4	CASSLVDRGLNGDTF
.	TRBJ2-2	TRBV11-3	CACSLGRAADTGELFF
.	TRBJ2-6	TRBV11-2	CASILGGALGANILTF
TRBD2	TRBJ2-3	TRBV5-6	CASSSLSGLAGVLNTQYF
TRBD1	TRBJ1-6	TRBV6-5	CASSSSMTRQGNSPLHF
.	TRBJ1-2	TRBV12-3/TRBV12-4	CASILERGGYTF
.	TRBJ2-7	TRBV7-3	CASSLSPNSYEQYF
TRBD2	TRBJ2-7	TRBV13	CASSQSGWTSGSGPHEQYF
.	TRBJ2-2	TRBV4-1	CASSRGSAADTGELFF
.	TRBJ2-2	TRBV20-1	CSANRHSLGELFF
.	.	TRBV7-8	CASSLALNRVRGSTDTQHF
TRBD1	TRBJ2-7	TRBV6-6	CVSSYPDRGDEQYF
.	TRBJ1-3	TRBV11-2	CACSETEGSFTSPISVNTIYF
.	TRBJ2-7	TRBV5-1	CASSLDIFYEQYF
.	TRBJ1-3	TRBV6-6	CVSSSSGSTIYF
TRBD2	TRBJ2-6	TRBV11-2	CASSSNTPGLAVSGANVLTF
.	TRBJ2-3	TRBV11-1	CAGSLGGRAGVLTDTQYF
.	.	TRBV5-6	CTSSRRALSPYEQFF
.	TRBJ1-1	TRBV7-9	CASSLNRESEAFF
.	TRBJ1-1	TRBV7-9	CASSPGRPASF
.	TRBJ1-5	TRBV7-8	CASSDPRTAQGQPQHF
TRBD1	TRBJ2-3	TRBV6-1	CASSREGATDTQYF
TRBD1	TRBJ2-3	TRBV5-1	CATSTWRRTGTQYF
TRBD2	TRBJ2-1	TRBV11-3	CAISLRTSGRGYNEQLF
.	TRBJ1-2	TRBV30	CAWSRDILDGYTF
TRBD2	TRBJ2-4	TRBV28	CASSPPWGRAGAKNIQYF
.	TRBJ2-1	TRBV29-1	CSVSLVNGRTSERFF
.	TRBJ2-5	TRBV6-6	CASGEETQYF
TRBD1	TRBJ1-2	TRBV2	CGSTTGGYGYTF
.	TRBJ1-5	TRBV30	CAWSSDSYQSQHF
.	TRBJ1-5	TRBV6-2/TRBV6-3	CASSYELSVAQPQHF